This T cell receptor (beta chain) appears in the sequencing data of a study of T cells in narcolepsy. About the research overall: Enrolled donors included narcolepsy type 1 or type 2 patients and healthy controls.

Trimming removed 1 base from V and 4 bases from J; junction bases left unmatched: 3. The CDR3 length is 14 residues. Germline CDR1 and CDR2: SSHAT and FNYEAQ (reference sequence). As for this clone: The antigen is not known.

Sequencing used immunoSEQ multiplex PCR; TCRdb keeps in-frame clones, though not all of them. The repertoire holds about 33,000 clones, with roughly 90% as singletons. Regarding the study as a whole: Healthy controls reportedly lacked the autoreactive clonotypes serially found in patients' blood. Same-patient CSF and blood CD4+ T cell clonotypes included HCRT-specific and TRIB2-specific autoreactive ones. Autoreactive clone sequences were missing from some blood memory CD4+ repertoires.

V gene TRBV7-7 combines with J gene TRBJ2-5, with 7 bases that match TRBD1. This sequence was found in a human donor with narcolepsy. Sequenced: CD45RA- memory CD4+ T cells from PBMCs. CDR3 loop: CASSLGAGGETQYF. CDR3 coding DNA: TGTGCCAGCAGCTTAGGAGCAGGGGGAGAGACCCAGTACTTC.